Described below is a single T cell receptor beta chain sequence and its context. Antigen: not known. The authors isolated at least 6.5 million PBMCs per sample. This specimen belongs to a study of blood T cells in healthy people across ages. Study findings and constraints: Older age went with lower TCR beta diversity per million T cells, in a roughly linear way.

Per the germline V gene, CDR1 is SGDLS and CDR2 is YYNGEE. V shed 3 bases and J 1 base; nucleotides not matched to a gene: 7. This CDR3 is built from 16 residues. PCR was performed a second time for 7 to 11 cycles using a sample-barcoded 5' primer and a J-beta primer mix. Each CDR3 protein gets one entry after TCRdb re-called the 5' RACE reads with MiXCR. The table lists about 1.4 million distinct CDR3 sequences, roughly 59% of them singletons. The sequence was collected from a man between 18 and 29 years old in good health. The chain employs TRBV9 and TRBJ2-3; 8 bases are a match to TRBD2. Sequenced: blood. The CDR3 sequence is CASSARTSPRTDTQYF. The CDR3 bases are TGTGCCAGCAGCGCAAGGACTAGCCCACGCACAGATACGCAGTATTTT.